Below, 26 T cell receptor beta chains from the same sample are listed, as sequenced in a study of T cell changes during pregnancy in multiple sclerosis. Assay: immunoSEQ multiplex PCR; the TCRdb copy retains only in-frame clones and omits some. Of about 68,000 clones listed, 90% are singletons. Sequenced material: peripheral blood, taken in the third trimester of pregnancy. The receptors originated from a female donor with multiple sclerosis, enrolled in a pregnancy study.

This chain connects TRBV19 to TRBJ1-5, with unresolved D. V lost 5 bases and J 7 bases, leaving 12 bases between the germline ends. Germline CDR1 and CDR2: LNHDA and SQIVND (reference sequence). CDR3 size: 13 residues. CDR3 residues: CASSPQEYQPQHF. In nucleotides, the CDR3 is TGTGCCAGTAGTCCTCAGGAATACCAGCCCCAGCATTTT.

The genes are TRBV7-8 and TRBJ2-7, with 7 bases that match TRBD1. The CDR3 covers 14 residues. V lost 5 bases to trimming and J lost 3 bases; unmatched junction nucleotides: 7. Germline V gives CDR1 SGHVS, CDR2 FQNEAQ. For the CDR3, the DNA is TGTGCCAGCAGCAGTCCCGGGACAGACTACGAGCAGTACTTC. Its translation is CASSSPGTDYEQYF.

This clone has only a few counts. This sequence joins TRBV6-1 and TRBJ2-2; 15 nucleotides agree with TRBD2. The CDR3 totals 16 residues. In germline, CDR1 is MNHNS, CDR2 SASEGT. V was clipped by 4 bases and J by 5 bases; unmatched bases: 2. The chain's CDR3 is CASSGTSGGATGELFF. CDR3 DNA: TGTGCCAGCAGTGGGACTAGCGGGGGGGCGACCGGGGAGCTGTTTTTT.

The CDR3 protein is CASQRGGSTGELFF. Here the CDR3 DNA reads TGTGCCAGCCAGCGGGGGGGCAGCACCGGGGAGCTGTTTTTT. The rearrangement links TRBV28 to TRBJ2-2; 10 nucleotides align to TRBD2. The CDR3 is 14 residues long. Trimming removed 8 bases from V and 4 bases from J; junction bases left unmatched: 4. Per germline, CDR1 MDHEN and CDR2 SYDVKM.

The J gene is TRBJ1-5, the V gene TRBV7-8; D not resolved. V gave up 0 bases and J gave up 0 bases, with 15 bases separating them. CDR3 length: 18 residues. Germline V CDR1 and CDR2: SGHVS, FQNEAQ. The CDR3 DNA sequence: TGTGCCAGCAGCTTAGCTTCATGGACTGAGTATAGCAATCAGCCCCAGCATTTT. It encodes CASSLASWTEYSNQPQHF.

This chain uses TRBV7-2 with TRBJ2-2; the match to TRBD2 covers 7 bases. The V gene end was trimmed by 4 bases and the J gene end by 7 bases; junction bases not matched to a gene: 3. The germline V gene has CDR1 SGHTA and CDR2 FQGNSA. The CDR3 is made up of 13 amino acids. CDR3 in amino acids: CASSSRTSGELFF. CDR3 nucleotide sequence: TGTGCCAGCAGCTCCCGGACTAGCGGGGAGCTGTTTTTT. The complete variable domain, with remaining parts taken from reference TRBV7-2 and TRBJ2-2, reads GAGVSQSPSNKVTEKGKDVELRCDPISGHTALYWYRQSLGQGLEFLIYFQGNSAPDKSGLPSDRFSAERTGGSVSTLTIQRTQQEDSAVYLCASSSRTSGELFFGEGSRLTVL.

The chain joins TRBV19 to TRBJ2-1, with D hard to call. CDR3 length equals 16 residues. CDR1 and CDR2 (germline): LNHDA, SQIVND (reference sequence). The V gene lost 5 bases and the J gene lost 0 bases, with 14 bases spanning the gap. The CDR3 spells CASSSTRLSSYNEQFF. The CDR3 nucleotides read TGTGCCAGTAGTTCCACCCGTCTCAGCTCCTACAATGAGCAGTTCTTC.

The chain uses TRBV6-4 and TRBJ1-2, with D possibly matching TRBD1 (5 bases). Trimming cost V 10 bases and J 0 bases, with 24 bases left between them. Germline assignment: CDR1 MRHNA and CDR2 SNTAGT. The CDR3 runs to 17 residues. The DNA of the CDR3 is TGTGCCATCCCTCGGGGGTCTATCTACACCCCTAACTATGGCTACACCTTC. This codes for CAIPRGSIYTPNYGYTF.

The rearrangement links TRBV4-3 to TRBJ2-5; D is possibly TRBD2 (5 bases). Germline CDR1 is LGHNA and CDR2 is YSLEER. The CDR3 is made up of 15 amino acids. V lost 1 base, J lost 4 bases, and 13 bases lay in between. The CDR3 loop is CASSQVDDRGETQYF. The CDR3 DNA is TGCGCCAGCAGCCAAGTAGATGACCGGGGAGAGACCCAGTACTTC.

The sample holds one count of this clone. The chain links TRBV6-1 to TRBJ2-6; 8 bases match TRBD2. V shed 6 bases, J shed 1 base, and the junction held 2 bases outside the gene matches. The CDR3 runs 15 residues. Germline loops: CDR1 MNHNS, CDR2 SASEGT. DNA for the CDR3: TGTGCCAGCAGGCGGGGGGAATCTGGGGCCAACGTCCTGACTTTC. Translating gives CASRRGESGANVLTF.

The chain uses TRBV18 and TRBJ1-6, with 7 bases lining up with TRBD1. CDR1 KGHSH and CDR2 LQKENI come from the germline V gene. The CDR3 is 18 amino acids. After removal of 5 bases from V and 3 bases from J, the junction contained 13 bases not matched to a gene. CDR3 DNA: TGTGCCAGCTCATCTACCAGACAGGGTGCAGACTATAATTCACCCCTCCACTTT. Translating it yields CASSSTRQGADYNSPLHF.

J is TRBJ1-4 and V is TRBV6-5, with no clear D. This CDR3 contains 13 residues. V was trimmed by 4 bases and J by 7 bases, leaving 10 bases between them. CDR1 MNHEY and CDR2 SVGAGI come from the germline V gene. The CDR3 loop reads CASSSFGSEKLFF. CDR3 nucleotides: TGTGCCAGCAGTTCGTTTGGCTCTGAAAAACTGTTTTTT.

The chain employs TRBV11-2 and TRBJ1-4; 8 positions match TRBD1. The CDR3 spans 15 residues. J lost 8 bases, V lost 5 bases, and 10 bases had no gene match. Germline V CDR1 and CDR2: SGHAT, FQNNGV. The DNA of the CDR3 is TGTGCCAGCAGCGTACAACAGGGGGGAAGCGAAAAACTGTTTTTT. As protein: CASSVQQGGSEKLFF.

V gene TRBV5-1 combines with J gene TRBJ2-7; 10 nucleotides match TRBD2. There are 18 residues in the CDR3. After removal of 4 bases from V and 0 bases from J, the junction contained 13 bases not matched to a gene. Germline assignment: CDR1 SGHRS and CDR2 YFSETQ. The CDR3 region is CASSPRLAGPSASYEQYF. CDR3 in DNA: TGCGCCAGCAGCCCCCGACTAGCGGGTCCCAGTGCCTCCTACGAGCAGTACTTC.

V gene TRBV27 combines with J gene TRBJ2-3; tentatively, D is TRBD1 (6 bases). The germline V and J ends were trimmed by 2 bases and 1 base, with 7 bases remaining between them. Germline V gene sequence: CDR1 MNHEY, CDR2 SMNVEV (reference sequence). This CDR3 comprises 14 residues. In DNA, the CDR3 is TGTGCCAGCAGTTTAAACAGGGGCACAGATACGCAGTATTTT. Translated: CASSLNRGTDTQYF.

The V call is TRBV7-2, the J call TRBJ2-1; 11 nucleotides line up with TRBD1. Trimming cost V 0 bases and J 8 bases; bases outside gene matches: 6. CDR1 is SGHTA, CDR2 FQGNSA, per germline. The CDR3 runs to 16 residues. Here the CDR3 DNA reads TGTGCCAGCAGCTTAGCCGGGACAGGGGGTTGGTATGAGCAGTTCTTC. It specifies CASSLAGTGGWYEQFF.

The V call is TRBV14, the J call TRBJ2-2; 12 bases map to TRBD2. This CDR3 contains 17 residues. Germline values: CDR1 SGHDN, CDR2 FVKESK. J was trimmed by 5 bases and V by 4 bases; bases with no gene match: 8. The CDR3 protein is CASSPRLAGAWTGELFF. The CDR3 coding sequence is TGTGCCAGCAGCCCGCGACTAGCGGGAGCGTGGACCGGGGAGCTGTTTTTT.

The chain couples TRBV4-2 to TRBJ2-2, with D perhaps matching TRBD1 (6 bases). There are 16 residues in the CDR3. The V and J ends lost 1 base and 6 bases respectively, with 15 bases between them. Germline lookup yields CDR1 LGHNA and CDR2 YNFKEQ. CDR3 nucleotides: TGTGCCAGCAGCCAAGGGGACACTTGGATGGCCGGGGAGCTGTTTTTT. Translated: CASSQGDTWMAGELFF.

This rearrangement joins TRBV13 to TRBJ2-7, with 11 bases fitting TRBD1. Germline CDR1 is PRHDT and CDR2 is FYEKMQ (reference sequence). The CDR3 is made up of 18 amino acids. The V gene end was trimmed by 0 bases and the J gene end by 5 bases; junction bases not matched to a gene: 12. CDR3 protein: CASSLGPTGQGALDEQYF. The CDR3 DNA follows: TGTGCCAGCAGCTTAGGCCCAACCGGACAGGGGGCGCTGGACGAGCAGTACTTC.

V and J are TRBV4-3 and TRBJ1-2; 8 bases line up with TRBD1. The junction had 10 bases not matched to a gene; V was cut back by 4 bases and J by 3 bases. Germline V gives CDR1 LGHNA, CDR2 YSLEER. The CDR3 consists of 16 residues. CDR3 loop: CASSPTTDRAYYGYTF. CDR3 coding DNA: TGCGCCAGCAGCCCAACAACGGACAGGGCTTACTATGGCTACACCTTC.

This chain uses TRBV30 with TRBJ2-7; perhaps TRBD2 as D (6 bases). CDR3 length equals 12 residues. The germline V gene encodes CDR1 GTSNPN and CDR2 SVGIG (reference sequence). Trimming shortened V by 2 bases and J by 5 bases, and 10 bases separated the two germline ends. This CDR3 is CAWSFRGNEQYF. CDR3 DNA: TGTGCCTGGAGTTTCCGGGGGAACGAGCAGTACTTC.

This chain connects TRBV30 to TRBJ1-2; perhaps TRBD1 as D (5 bases). The V gene's germline CDR1 is GTSNPN and CDR2 SVGIG (reference sequence). Trimming shortened V by 2 bases and J by 4 bases, and 11 bases separated the two germline ends. CDR3 length: 13 residues. The CDR3 reads CAWSSAGGYGYTF. The CDR3 nucleotides are TGTGCCTGGAGTTCGGCGGGGGGCTATGGCTACACCTTC.

This chain joins TRBV6-1 and TRBJ2-3; D perhaps matches TRBD1 (6 bases). Germline V gene data show CDR1 as MNHNS and CDR2 as SASEGT. The V gene lost 6 bases and the J gene lost 6 bases, with 13 bases spanning the gap. This CDR3 is built from 13 residues. CDR3 residues: CASRTGTLDTQYF. The DNA for the CDR3 is TGTGCCAGCAGGACAGGAACCCTGGATACGCAGTATTTT.

V is TRBV19 and J is TRBJ2-4; 7 bases are a match to TRBD1. With V trimmed by 3 bases and J by 4 bases, 6 bases remained unmatched. This CDR3 contains 15 residues. CDR1 and CDR2 (germline): LNHDA, SQIVND (reference sequence). CDR3 coding DNA: TGTGCCAGTAGTATCATGGGACAGTCTAAAAACATTCAGTACTTC. As protein: CASSIMGQSKNIQYF.

The chain couples TRBV19 to TRBJ1-2, with D perhaps TRBD1 (6 bases). V was clipped by 1 base and J by 1 base, with 10 bases between them. Per the germline V gene, CDR1 is LNHDA and CDR2 is SQIVND (reference sequence). This CDR3 has 15 amino acids. In nucleotides, the CDR3 is TGTGCCAGTAGTATAGCTCGGACAGATAACTATGGCTACACCTTC. Amino acid sequence: CASSIARTDNYGYTF. Full variable domain (rest looked up from reference TRBV19 and TRBJ1-2): DGGITQSPKYLFRKEGQNVTLSCEQNLNHDAMYWYRQDPGQGLRLIYYSQIVNDFQKGDIAEGYSVSREKKESFPLTVTSAQKNPTAFYLCASSIARTDNYGYTFGSGTRLTVV.

The chain recombines TRBV18 with TRBJ1-2; 8 bases line up with TRBD1. V shed 5 bases, J shed 4 bases, and the junction held 6 bases outside the gene matches. The CDR3 has 14 amino acids. Per the germline V gene, CDR1 is KGHSH and CDR2 is LQKENI. In DNA, the CDR3 is TGTGCCAGCTCAGGACAGGGACCTGGCTATGGCTACACCTTC. Protein: CASSGQGPGYGYTF.